The entry below gives a single TCR beta chain sequence along with its context. How the authors handled the data: Cell counts per sample came from amplifying reference gene primers. Sequencing was performed with immunoSEQ multiplex PCR; in TCRdb, only in-frame clones are kept and a portion is missing. D and trimming were read from the DNA, whereas the V and J calls and clone size are those reported in that table. The sample contains about 100,000 clones, about 86% of which appear only once. The data were obtained in a study of blood T cell repertoires in COVID-19. Across the study: The United States, Italy and Spain supplied acute and convalescent COVID-19 samples. Sources were T cells, B-cell-depleted T cells, or PBMCs; the material itself was cDNA or gDNA.

Germline V gene lookup returns CDR1 MNHEY and CDR2 SVGAGI. There are 14 residues in the CDR3. Between the trimmed V and J ends, which lost 4 bases and 7 bases, there was a span of 16 bases. The source material was peripheral blood. The genes are TRBV6-5 and TRBJ2-5, with D possibly matching TRBD1 (5 bases). The receptor was derived from a man older than 75 with acute or convalescent COVID-19. The CDR3 nucleotides are TGTGCCAGCAGTTCCCAGGGCCGTACAGGGACCCAGTACTTC. It yields the protein CASSSQGRTGTQYF.